Given below is one T cell receptor beta chain in context. Between the trimmed V and J ends, which lost 6 bases and 5 bases, there was a span of 13 bases. Germline lookup yields CDR1 MNHNS and CDR2 SASEGT. There are 14 residues in the CDR3. This specimen comes from a study of blood T cell repertoires in COVID-19. Clones were read by immunoSEQ multiplex PCR, and TCRdb kept only the in-frame ones, dropping some. This sample has roughly 120,000 clones, with approximately 80% found just once. The chain carries TRBV6-1 and TRBJ1-4; D perhaps matches TRBD1 (6 bases). The TCR was taken from a man in his 70s with acute or convalescent COVID-19. The sequenced material came from peripheral blood. Here the CDR3 DNA reads TGTGCCAGCAGCTGGGACAAGATCAATGAAAAACTGTTTTTT. Protein sequence: CASSWDKINEKLFF.